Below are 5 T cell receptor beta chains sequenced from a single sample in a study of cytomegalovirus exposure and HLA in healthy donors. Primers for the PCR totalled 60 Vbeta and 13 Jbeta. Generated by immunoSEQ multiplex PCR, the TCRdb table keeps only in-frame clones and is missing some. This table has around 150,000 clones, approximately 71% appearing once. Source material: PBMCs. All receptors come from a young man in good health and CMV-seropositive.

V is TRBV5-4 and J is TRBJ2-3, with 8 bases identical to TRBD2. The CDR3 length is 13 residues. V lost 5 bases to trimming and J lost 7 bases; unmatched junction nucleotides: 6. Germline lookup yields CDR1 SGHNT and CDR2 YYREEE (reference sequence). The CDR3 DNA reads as TGTGCCAGCAGGGAGCGGGAGTCATATACGCAGTATTTT. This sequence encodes CASRERESYTQYF.

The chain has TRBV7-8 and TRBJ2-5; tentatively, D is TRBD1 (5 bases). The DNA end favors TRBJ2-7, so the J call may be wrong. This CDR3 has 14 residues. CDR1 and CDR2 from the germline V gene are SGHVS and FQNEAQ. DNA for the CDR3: TGTGCCAGCAGCTTAGAAAGGGGTAACTACGAGCAGTACTTC. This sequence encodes CASSLERGNYEQYF.

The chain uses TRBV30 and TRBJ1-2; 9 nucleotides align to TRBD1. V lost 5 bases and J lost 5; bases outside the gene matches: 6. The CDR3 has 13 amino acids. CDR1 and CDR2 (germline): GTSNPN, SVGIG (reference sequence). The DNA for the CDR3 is TGTGCCTGGGACAGGGGGGGATTTTATGGCTACACCTTC. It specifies CAWDRGGFYGYTF.

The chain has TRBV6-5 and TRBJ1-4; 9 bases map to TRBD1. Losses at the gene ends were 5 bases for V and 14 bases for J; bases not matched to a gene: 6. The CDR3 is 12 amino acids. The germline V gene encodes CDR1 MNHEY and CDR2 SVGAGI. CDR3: CASSTPGQGLFF. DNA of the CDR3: TGTGCCAGCAGTACACCGGGACAGGGTCTGTTTTTT.

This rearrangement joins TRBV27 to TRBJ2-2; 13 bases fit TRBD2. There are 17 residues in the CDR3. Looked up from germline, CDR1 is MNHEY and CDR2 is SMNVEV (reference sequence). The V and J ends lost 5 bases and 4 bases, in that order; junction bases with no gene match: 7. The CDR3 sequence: CASSIPTSGRPTGELFF. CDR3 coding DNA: TGTGCCAGCAGTATCCCGACTAGCGGGAGGCCCACCGGGGAGCTGTTTTTT.